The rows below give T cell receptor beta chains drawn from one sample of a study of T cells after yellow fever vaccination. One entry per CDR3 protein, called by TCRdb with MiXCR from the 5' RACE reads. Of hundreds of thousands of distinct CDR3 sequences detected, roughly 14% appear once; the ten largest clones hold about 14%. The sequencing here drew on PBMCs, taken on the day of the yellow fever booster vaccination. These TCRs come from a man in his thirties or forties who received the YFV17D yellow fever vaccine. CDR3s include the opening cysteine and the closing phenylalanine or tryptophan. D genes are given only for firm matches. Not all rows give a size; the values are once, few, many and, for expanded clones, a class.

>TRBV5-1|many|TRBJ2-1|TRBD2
TGCGCCAGCAGCTTGGAAATAGCGGGAAACAATGAGCAGTTCTTC
CASSLEIAGNNEQFF
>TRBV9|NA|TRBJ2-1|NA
TGTGCCAGCAAGCCCGGGACAACCACCGCCTACAATGAGCAGTTCTTC
CASKPGTTTAYNEQFF
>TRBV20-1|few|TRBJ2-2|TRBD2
TGCAGTGCTCGAATAGCGGGAGGGCCCGGGGAGCTGTTTTTT
CSARIAGGPGELFF
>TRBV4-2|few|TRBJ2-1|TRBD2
TGTGCCACCACGGCGGGGGGAGTCAATGAGCAGTTCTTC
CATTAGGVNEQFF
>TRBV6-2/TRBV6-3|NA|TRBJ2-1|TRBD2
TGTGCCAGCAGTTACGAAGCGGGAGGCCCCTACAATGAGCAGTTCTTC
CASSYEAGGPYNEQFF
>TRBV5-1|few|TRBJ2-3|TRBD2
TGCGCCAGCAGACCCTCTAGCGGGAGGGGCACAGATACGCAGTATTTT
CASRPSSGRGTDTQYF
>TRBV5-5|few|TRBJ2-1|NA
TGTGCCAGCAGCGCGGTTTGGAGCTCCTACAATGAGCAGTTCTTC
CASSAVWSSYNEQFF
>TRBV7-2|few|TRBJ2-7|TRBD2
TGTGCCAGCAGGAGGGGCGGGAGTCTATACGAGCAGTACTTC
CASRRGGSLYEQYF
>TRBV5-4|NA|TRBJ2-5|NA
TGTGCCAGCAGCTCGAAGTCGCAAGGGGGGGAGACCCAGTACTTC
CASSSKSQGGETQYF
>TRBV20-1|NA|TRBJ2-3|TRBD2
TGCAGTGCAAGTCACGGGAGGGGTACAGATACGCAGTATTTT
CSASHGRGTDTQYF
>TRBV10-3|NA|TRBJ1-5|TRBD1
TGTGCCATCAGCATCGAACAGGGGGTGCAGCCCCAGCATTTT
CAISIEQGVQPQHF
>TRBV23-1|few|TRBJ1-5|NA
TGCGCCAGCAGTCGCGGACGGTCTAATCAGCCCCAGCATTTT
CASSRGRSNQPQHF
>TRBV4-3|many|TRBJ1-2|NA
TGCGCCAGCAGCCAAGCTGAGTGGGGGGATAGGGATGGCTACACCTTC
CASSQAEWGDRDGYTF
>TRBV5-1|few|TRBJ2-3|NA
TGCGCCAGCAGCTTGGGGGCTAGCACCGCTAGCACAGATACGCAGTATTTT
CASSLGASTASTDTQYF
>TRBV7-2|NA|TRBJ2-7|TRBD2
TGTGCCAGCAGCGCAACTAGCGGGAGCTCGTCCGAGCAGTACTTC
CASSATSGSSSEQYF
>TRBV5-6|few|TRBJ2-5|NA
TGTGCCACCGTGGACAGATTGGGAGAGACCCAGTACTTC
CATVDRLGETQYF
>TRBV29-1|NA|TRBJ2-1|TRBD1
TGCAGCGTTGTAAAAAGCTGGGGCCGGGACAGACCCTACAATGAGCAGTTCTTC
CSVVKSWGRDRPYNEQFF
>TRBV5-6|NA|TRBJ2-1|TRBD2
TGTGCCAGCAGCTTTAAGTTGTCCGGGACTAGCTCCTACAATGAGCAGTTCTTC
CASSFKLSGTSSYNEQFF
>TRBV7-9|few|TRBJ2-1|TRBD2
TGTGCCAGCAGCGTAACATCCGGGACTAGCGGAAATGAGCAGTTCTTC
CASSVTSGTSGNEQFF
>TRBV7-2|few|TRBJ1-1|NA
TGTGCCAGCAGCTTAGTCGGGAAGTCTGAAGCTTTCTTT
CASSLVGKSEAFF
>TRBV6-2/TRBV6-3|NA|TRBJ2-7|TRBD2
TGTGCCAGCAGTTACTCACGGACTAGCGTTGGAACCTACGAGCAGTACTTC
CASSYSRTSVGTYEQYF
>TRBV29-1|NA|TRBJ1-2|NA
TGCAGCGTTGAAGATCAAATGACAGCAAACTATGGCTACACCTTC
CSVEDQMTANYGYTF
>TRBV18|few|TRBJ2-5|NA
TGTGCCAGCTCACCTGTTACAGGGAAAGAGACCCAGTACTTC
CASSPVTGKETQYF
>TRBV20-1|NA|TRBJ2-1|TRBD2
TGCAGTGCTAGAGAAGGACTAGCGGGAGTAGGGCAGTTCTTC
CSAREGLAGVGQFF
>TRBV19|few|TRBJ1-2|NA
TGTGCCAGTAGTACAAGACAGGCCCCTAACTATGGCTACACCTTC
CASSTRQAPNYGYTF
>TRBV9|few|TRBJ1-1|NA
TGTGCCAGCAGCGTAGGTTGGGGTAGGGCTTTCTTT
CASSVGWGRAFF
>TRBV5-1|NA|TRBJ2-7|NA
TGCGCCAGCAGCCACCTGAGGGGCGACCCCTACGAGCAGTACTTC
CASSHLRGDPYEQYF
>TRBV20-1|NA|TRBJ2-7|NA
TGCAGTGCTACCCAGGCTCGGTACGAGCAGTACTTC
CSATQARYEQYF
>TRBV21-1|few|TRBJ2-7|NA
TGTGCCAGCAGCGGACGGACTAGCGGCCCCTACGAGCAGTACTTC
CASSGRTSGPYEQYF
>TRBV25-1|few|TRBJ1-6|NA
TGTGCCAGCAGTGAAGGGACGGCACTAAGGAATTCACCCCTCCACTTT
CASSEGTALRNSPLHF
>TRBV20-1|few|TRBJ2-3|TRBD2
TGCAGTGCTAGAGATAGGGCGGGAGCTAATACGCAGTATTTT
CSARDRAGANTQYF
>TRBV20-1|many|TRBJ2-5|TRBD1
TGCAGTGCTCTTAAGGACAGGGGGCTAAGGGAGACCCAGTACTTC
CSALKDRGLRETQYF
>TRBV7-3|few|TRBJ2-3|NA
TGTGCCAGCAGCTTCACCTGGAGGGATACGCAGTATTTT
CASSFTWRDTQYF
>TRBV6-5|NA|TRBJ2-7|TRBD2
TGTGCCAGCAGTTACTATCGGACTAGCGCTTCCTACGAGCAGTACTTC
CASSYYRTSASYEQYF
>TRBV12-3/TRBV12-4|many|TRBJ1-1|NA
TGTGCCAGCAGTTTATGGGACACTGAAGCTTTCTTT
CASSLWDTEAFF
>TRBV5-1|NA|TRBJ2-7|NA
TGCGCCAGCAGCTTGACTTCCACCGAGCAGTACTTC
CASSLTSTEQYF
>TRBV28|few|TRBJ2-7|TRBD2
TGTGCCAGCAGCATACCGGGCGGGGGACTCTCCTACGAGCAGTACTTC
CASSIPGGGLSYEQYF
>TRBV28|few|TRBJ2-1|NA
TGTGCCAGCAGACTTGCAGGGGAGTCCTACAATGAGCAGTTCTTC
CASRLAGESYNEQFF